The TCR beta chain described here comes from a study of blood T cell repertoires in COVID-19. Study-level information: Samples of COVID-19 (acute and convalescent) were obtained from the United States, Italy and Spain.

Germline CDR1 reads LGHNA; CDR2 reads YSLEER. V dropped 1 base and J dropped 8; count of bases not matched to a gene: 14. This CDR3 spans 17 amino acids. Profiling relied on immunoSEQ multiplex PCR, and the TCRdb table lists in-frame clones only, not all of them. This table holds roughly 180,000 clones, around nine tenths found once. Specimen: peripheral blood. The chain uses TRBV4-3 and TRBJ1-3; 7 bases match TRBD1. The TCR originated in a man in his sixties or seventies with active or convalescent COVID-19. CDR3 amino acids: CASSQVGGTGAFYTIYF. The CDR3 region has the DNA TGCGCCAGCAGCCAAGTAGGGGGCACGGGGGCTTTTTACACCATATATTTT.